Listed here is a single TCR beta chain. The data are from a study of blood T cell repertoires in COVID-19. Repertoires were generated with immunoSEQ multiplex PCR, while TCRdb's copy carries only in-frame clones and drops some. This sample yields approximately 300,000 clones, of which roughly 90% are seen a single time; approximately 4% belongs to the top ten. This receptor was obtained from a woman aged 45-65 years with active or convalescent COVID-19. The sequenced material came from peripheral blood.

CDR3 bases: TGTGCCACCAGCAGAGATCTACTAGCTGGGCGGGTTGAGCAGTTCTTC. Amino acids: CATSRDLLAGRVEQFF. J is TRBJ2-1 and V is TRBV15, with a tentative D call TRBD2 (6 bases). Trimming left V 0 bases short and J 9 bases short, with 18 bases between. Looked up from germline, CDR1 is LNHNV and CDR2 is YYDKDF (reference sequence). This CDR3 spans 16 amino acids.